This entry lists 28 T cell receptor beta chains sequenced from one sample in a study of blood T cells in healthy people across ages. It was with a sample-barcoded 5' primer and a J-beta primer mix that a second PCR of about 6 to 12 cycles was run. TCRdb recomputed calls from the 5' RACE reads with MiXCR, one row per CDR3 protein. The sample has 700,000 to 900,000 distinct CDR3 sequences, roughly 24% seen once. These data also featured in a second study, about T cells of mothers and their children.

The specimen sequenced was blood. The receptors stem from a boy younger than 18 in good health.

The V call is TRBV5-5, the J call TRBJ2-5; D might be TRBD1 (6 bases). Looked up from germline, CDR1 is SGHKS and CDR2 is YYEKEE (reference sequence). V was shortened by 2 bases and J by 11 bases, with 28 bases between the two germline ends. The length of the CDR3 is 17 residues. In nucleotides, the CDR3 is TGTGCCAGCAGCTTAAGTCCTGGGACACAGCTAGTATCTTGGCAGTACTTC. Its protein product is CASSLSPGTQLVSWQYF.

This clonotype was counted between two and nine times. The genes are TRBV3-1 and TRBJ2-5, with D perhaps being TRBD1 or TRBD2 (5 bases each). The J call may be faulty, since TRBJ2-7 better matches the DNA end. Germline CDR1 reads LGHDT; CDR2 reads YNNKEL (reference sequence). CDR3 size: 16 residues. The CDR3 here is CASSQDLGDVLGEQYF. The CDR3 DNA sequence: TGTGCCAGCAGCCAAGATCTTGGGGACGTCCTTGGCGAGCAGTACTTC.

This rearrangement joins TRBV19 to TRBJ1-5, with 7 bases identical to TRBD1. CDR3 length equals 16 residues. After removal of 5 bases from V and 5 bases from J, the junction contained 12 bases not matched to a gene. Looked up from germline, CDR1 is LNHDA and CDR2 is SQIVND (reference sequence). CDR3 in amino acids: CASSLPSRGKDQPQHF. CDR3 sequence (DNA): TGTGCCAGTAGTCTGCCGTCCAGGGGGAAAGATCAGCCCCAGCATTTT.

Turning to this clonotype: Mismatch with germline at one junction end may stem from a read error. V is TRBV7-6 and J is TRBJ2-4; D call uncertain. The CDR3 loop spans 15 amino acids. Germline CDR1 is SGHVS and CDR2 is FNYEAQ. This CDR3 is CASSSPSGAKNIQYF. In nucleotides, the CDR3 is TGTGCCAGCAGCTCCCCCTCAGGAGCCAAGAACATTCAGTACTTC.

The genes are TRBV28 and TRBJ1-3; 7 bases align to TRBD1. V was pared by 10 bases and J by 0 bases, with 12 bases of the junction left unmatched. Germline V lookup: CDR1 MDHEN, CDR2 SYDVKM. This CDR3 comprises 16 residues. As DNA, the CDR3 is TGTGCCACCTTAAGCACAGGGGTTGGCTCTGGAAACACCATATATTTT. Translated: CATLSTGVGSGNTIYF.

This clonotype appeared a few times. The rearrangement joins TRBV27 to TRBJ1-2; maybe TRBD1 (6 bases). CDR1 and CDR2 from the germline V gene are MNHEY and SMNVEV (reference sequence). The CDR3 sequence is 13 residues long. The ends were cut back, 6 bases at V and 0 bases at J, with 8 bases in the middle. CDR3 sequence (DNA): TGTGCCAGCAGGCAGGGGTCTAACTATGGCTACACCTTC. The encoded protein is CASRQGSNYGYTF.

This clonotype was observed a handful of times. The rearrangement links TRBV5-1 to TRBJ2-3; tentative D call: TRBD1 (5 bases). The CDR3 consists of 12 residues. CDR1 is SGHRS, CDR2 YFSETQ, per germline. Deletions cut 7 bases from V and 3 bases from J, with 9 bases between. CDR3 nucleotides: TGCGCCAGCGGCAGGGAAACAGATACGCAGTATTTT. It encodes CASGRETDTQYF.

The chain combines TRBV12-3 or TRBV12-4 with TRBJ1-2; maybe TRBD1 (6 bases). Trimming took off 7 bases at V and 4 bases at J, with 16 bases between the two ends. CDR3 length equals 14 residues. The CDR3 region has the DNA TGTGCCAGCACTATACAGGGTTTAGGCTATGGCTACACCTTC. This sequence encodes CASTIQGLGYGYTF.

This clonotype has at least ten counts. The rearrangement joins TRBV5-1 to TRBJ2-5; D ambiguous. CDR1 and CDR2 from the germline V gene are SGHRS and YFSETQ. Trimming took 0 bases from V and 5 from J, leaving 11 bases between them. This CDR3 has 14 residues. CDR3 sequence reads: CASSLGIASETQYF. For the CDR3, the DNA is TGCGCCAGCAGCTTGGGCATCGCTTCGGAGACCCAGTACTTC.

A few counts support this clonotype. This sequence joins TRBV5-1 and TRBJ1-4; no reliable D call. CDR1 and CDR2 (germline): SGHRS, YFSETQ. V was shortened by 7 bases and J by 0 bases, with 13 bases between the two germline ends. The CDR3 has 15 amino acids. The CDR3: CASRQSVSTNEKLFF. The CDR3 nucleotides are TGCGCCAGCCGCCAGAGCGTCTCAACTAATGAAAAACTGTTTTTT.

Worth noting for this clonotype: One junction end disagrees with the germline gene, perhaps due to a read error. V gene TRBV10-2 combines with J gene TRBJ2-5, with 12 bases fitting TRBD2. In germline, CDR1 is WSHSY, CDR2 SAAADI. This CDR3 has 15 residues. This CDR3 is CASIEASGGAETQYF. CDR3 bases: TGCGCCAGCATTGAGGCTAGCGGGGGGGCAGAGACCCAGTACTTC.

This clonotype showed up just a few times. The V and J genes are TRBV20-1 and TRBJ2-3; 9 positions agree with TRBD1. From germline, CDR1 is DFQATT and CDR2 SNEGSKA (reference sequence). The CDR3 contains 17 residues. Trimming took 0 bases from V and 3 from J; bases not matched to a gene: 10. DNA of the CDR3: TGCAGTGCTAGAGATCCTAGTCCGGACAGGGGTACAGATACGCAGTATTTT. The encoded protein is CSARDPSPDRGTDTQYF.

There are a few counts of this clonotype. The chain links TRBV7-2 to TRBJ2-7, with D tentatively TRBD1 (6 bases). Germline-derived CDR1 and CDR2 are SGHTA and FQGNSA. Trimming removed 4 bases at V and 0 bases at J, with 13 bases between. This CDR3 spans 15 amino acids. CDR3 in amino acids: CASSSQGDSSYEQYF. The CDR3 DNA reads as TGTGCCAGCAGCTCACAGGGTGATAGCTCCTACGAGCAGTACTTC.

This clonotype appeared a few times. V is TRBV3-1 and J is TRBJ1-4, with D possibly being TRBD1 (6 bases). The germline V and J ends were trimmed by 3 bases and 6 bases, with 14 bases remaining between them. This CDR3 is 15 amino acids long. CDR1 is LGHDT, CDR2 YNNKEL, per germline (reference sequence). The CDR3 sequence is CASSHGGQGYEKLFF. CDR3 nucleotides: TGTGCCAGCAGCCACGGCGGCCAGGGGTATGAAAAACTGTTTTTT.

About this clonotype: One junction end disagrees with the germline gene, perhaps due to a read error. This chain uses TRBV7-7 with TRBJ2-1; D unresolved. This CDR3 is 16 amino acids long. CDR1 and CDR2 from the germline V gene are SSHAT and FNYEAQ (reference sequence). The CDR3 bases are TGTGCTAGCAGCTTAGGGTCTACTAAGGTCTACAATGAGCAGTTCTTC. Translation: CASSLGSTKVYNEQFF.

The chain joins TRBV2 to TRBJ2-2, with 7 bases identical to TRBD1. Trimming at V came to 8 bases and at J to 6 bases, leaving 9 bases not matched to a gene. The CDR3 is made up of 14 amino acids. CDR1 is SNHLY, CDR2 FYNNEI, per germline. In DNA, the CDR3 is TGTGCCAGCGGCAGGGGGTATTTCGCCGGGGAGCTGTTTTTT. Translated: CASGRGYFAGELFF.

This chain connects TRBV9 to TRBJ2-3; 8 bases align to TRBD2. There are 16 residues in the CDR3. Germline loops: CDR1 SGDLS, CDR2 YYNGEE. V lost 3 bases, J lost 8 bases, and 14 bases stayed unmatched. CDR3 amino acids: CASSGTPSGGSGTQYF. CDR3 nucleotides: TGTGCCAGCAGCGGGACCCCAAGCGGGGGAAGCGGTACGCAGTATTTT.

This clonotype was counted a few times. V and J are TRBV5-1 and TRBJ1-2; 8 bases are shared with TRBD1. Losses at the gene ends were 4 bases for V and 6 bases for J; bases not matched to a gene: 11. The V gene's germline CDR1 is SGHRS and CDR2 YFSETQ. CDR3 size: 15 residues. CDR3 nucleotide sequence: TGCGCCAGCAGCACCCAGCCACAGGGGGAACATGGCTACACCTTC. This encodes CASSTQPQGEHGYTF.

This clonotype occurred a few times. The rearrangement links TRBV7-9 to TRBJ2-3, with 15 bases that match TRBD2. This CDR3 is built from 17 residues. V was clipped by 4 bases and J by 6 bases; unmatched bases: 8. Germline V gene sequence: CDR1 SEHNR, CDR2 FQNEAQ (reference sequence). The CDR3 nucleotides are TGTGCCAGCAGCTCGGGACTAGCGGGGGGTTCCCCCGATACGCAGTATTTT. It is translated as CASSSGLAGGSPDTQYF.

This chain uses TRBV12-3 or TRBV12-4 with TRBJ2-5; D is ambiguous. V dropped 8 bases and J dropped 2 bases, with 12 bases sitting between them. The CDR3 contains 13 residues. This chain's CDR3 is CASGRTGQETQYF. CDR3 DNA: TGTGCCAGCGGCCGCACGGGTCAAGAGACCCAGTACTTC.

V gene TRBV12-3 or TRBV12-4 combines with J gene TRBJ2-5; D call uncertain. The CDR3 loop spans 15 amino acids. The V gene lost 3 bases and the J gene lost 4 bases, with 15 bases spanning the gap. CDR3 loop: CASSLGSGLGETQYF. CDR3 sequence (DNA): TGTGCCAGCAGTTTGGGTTCAGGATTGGGAGAGACCCAGTACTTC.

This clonotype was seen a few times. This chain connects TRBV12-3 or TRBV12-4 to TRBJ2-3, with a possible D match to TRBD1 (6 bases). The CDR3 is made up of 16 amino acids. The germline V and J ends were trimmed by 5 bases and 2 bases, with 17 bases remaining between them. The CDR3, as DNA: TGTGCCAGCAGTCGAACGACAGGCCGAGTCACAGATACGCAGTATTTT. Encoded protein: CASSRTTGRVTDTQYF.

The chain uses TRBV7-9 and TRBJ1-2, with D possibly TRBD1 on 5 matching bases. Germline lookup yields CDR1 SEHNR and CDR2 FQNEAQ (reference sequence). This CDR3 region has 12 residues. The ends were cut back, 7 bases at V and 4 bases at J, with 10 bases in the middle. CDR3 region: CASTQGTYGYTF. The DNA for the CDR3 is TGTGCCAGCACCCAGGGTACCTATGGCTACACCTTC.

The chain couples TRBV14 to TRBJ2-7; the D gene is possibly TRBD1 (5 bases). Germline values: CDR1 SGHDN, CDR2 FVKESK. CDR3 size: 14 residues. V dropped 3 bases and J dropped 1 base, with 10 bases sitting between them. As DNA, the CDR3 is TGTGCCAGCAGCCAGGTCCAGGGATCCTACGAGCAGTACTTC. Residues: CASSQVQGSYEQYF.

This clonotype was detected only a few times. The V and J genes are TRBV29-1 and TRBJ1-6; weak D call: TRBD1 (6 bases). The CDR3 extends over 14 amino acids. Germline loops: CDR1 SQVTM, CDR2 ANQGSEA. V was clipped by 6 bases and J by 6 bases, with 15 bases between them. The CDR3 nucleotides are TGCAGCGTCCAGGGGCCCTCGGGTAATTCACCCCTCCACTTT. This translates into CSVQGPSGNSPLHF.

The chain carries TRBV12-3 or TRBV12-4 and TRBJ1-2; maybe TRBD1 (6 bases). Between the trimmed V and J ends, which lost 6 bases and 6 bases, there was a span of 14 bases. The CDR3 is 13 residues long. The DNA of the CDR3 is TGTGCCAGCAGCCCGGCCAGGGGCAATGGCTACACCTTC. It encodes CASSPARGNGYTF.

This clonotype was seen at least ten times. V is TRBV28 and J is TRBJ2-5; 7 bases map to TRBD1. Trimming at V came to 5 bases and at J to 1 base, leaving 4 bases not matched to a gene. The CDR3 runs to 14 residues. CDR1 MDHEN and CDR2 SYDVKM come from the germline V gene. The CDR3, as DNA: TGTGCCAGCAGTCATAGGACAGGCCAAGAGACCCAGTACTTC. This sequence encodes CASSHRTGQETQYF.

There are a few counts of this clonotype. The chain links TRBV7-9 to TRBJ2-1; 12 bases align to TRBD2. Germline V gives CDR1 SEHNR, CDR2 FQNEAQ (reference sequence). Losses at the gene ends were 2 bases for V and 9 bases for J; bases not matched to a gene: 2. This CDR3 has 14 amino acids. In DNA, the CDR3 is TGTGCCAGCAGCTTACCGGGACTAGCGGGTGAGCAGTTCTTC. Its protein product is CASSLPGLAGEQFF.